This TCR beta chain came from a study of a mutant IDH1 vaccine in newly diagnosed glioma. On this clone: Its antigen is undetermined.

Specified time point: week 35, safety follow-up. Every vaccine dose comprised 300 ug of mutant IDH1 20-mer peptide plus topical imiquimod. Between the trimmed V and J ends, which lost 2 bases and 0 bases, there was a span of 10 bases. The CDR3 loop spans 15 amino acids. Germline V lookup: CDR1 LNHDA, CDR2 SQIVND (reference sequence). TCRdb's table, derived via immunoSEQ multiplex PCR, lists solely in-frame clones and lacks some. The table includes tens of thousands of clones, 75% to 85% detected once. V usage is TRBV19 and J usage is TRBJ1-2, with D tentatively TRBD1 (5 bases). This receptor was obtained from a man aged 40-49 years with glioma. The sample in question was PBMCs, obtained from a glioma patient whose treatment included an IDH1 peptide vaccine. This CDR3 reads CASSIPGRTNYGYTF. Here the CDR3 DNA reads TGTGCCAGTAGTATACCGGGACGTACTAACTATGGCTACACCTTC. The variable domain in full, with the rest retrieved from reference TRBV19 and TRBJ1-2, is DGGITQSPKYLFRKEGQNVTLSCEQNLNHDAMYWYRQDPGQGLRLIYYSQIVNDFQKGDIAEGYSVSREKKESFPLTVTSAQKNPTAFYLCASSIPGRTNYGYTFGSGTRLTVV.